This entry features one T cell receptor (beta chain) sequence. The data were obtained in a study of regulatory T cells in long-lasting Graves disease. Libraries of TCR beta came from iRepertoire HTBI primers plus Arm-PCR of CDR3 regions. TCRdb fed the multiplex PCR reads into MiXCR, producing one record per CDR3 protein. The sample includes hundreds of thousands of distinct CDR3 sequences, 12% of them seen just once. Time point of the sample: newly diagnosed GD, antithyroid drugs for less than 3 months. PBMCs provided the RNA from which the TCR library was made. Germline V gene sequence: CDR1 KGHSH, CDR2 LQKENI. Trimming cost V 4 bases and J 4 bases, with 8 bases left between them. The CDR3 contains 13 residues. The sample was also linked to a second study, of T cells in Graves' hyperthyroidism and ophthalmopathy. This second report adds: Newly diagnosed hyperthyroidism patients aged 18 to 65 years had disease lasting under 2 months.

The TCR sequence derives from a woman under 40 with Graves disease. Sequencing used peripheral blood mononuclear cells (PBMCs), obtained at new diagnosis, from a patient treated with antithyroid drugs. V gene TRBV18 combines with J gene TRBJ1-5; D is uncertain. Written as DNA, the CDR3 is TGTGCCAGCTCACGGGATTATAATCAGCCCCAGCATTTT. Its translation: CASSRDYNQPQHF. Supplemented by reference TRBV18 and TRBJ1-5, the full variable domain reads NAGVMQNPRHLVRRRGQEARLRCSPMKGHSHVYWYRQLPEEGLKFMVYLQKENIIDESGMPKERFSAEFPKEGPSILRIQQVVRGDSAAYFCASSRDYNQPQHFGDGTRLSIL.